This T cell receptor beta chain was retrieved from a study of PD-L1 blockade in urothelial cancer. Time point defined: pretreatment peripheral blood. Produced via immunoSEQ multiplex PCR; TCRdb's table is partial and in-frame only. Of approximately 67,000 clones in the sample, approximately 86% were seen once. This clone was detected only once. The CDR3 runs 12 residues. Germline V gene sequence: CDR1 MNHNS, CDR2 SASEGT. V was pared by 5 bases and J by 1 base, with 5 bases between. This material consisted of PBMCs, taken around atezolizumab (anti-PD-L1) treatment. The TCR originated in a man aged 55 to 70 with urothelial cancer. The V call is TRBV6-1, the J call TRBJ1-1; D gene unclear. The CDR3 spells CASSRWNTEAFF. In nucleotides, the CDR3 is TGTGCCAGCAGTCGGTGGAACACTGAAGCTTTCTTT.